What follows are 5 T cell receptor beta chains derived from one specimen sequenced in a study of T cells in Graves' hyperthyroidism and ophthalmopathy. TCR beta CDR3 region amplification was performed from RNA transcripts. TCR CDR3 underwent first-round RT-PCR with the HTBI primer set. TCRdb reprocessed the multiplex PCR reads with MiXCR, giving one entry per CDR3 protein. Among 300,000 to 350,000 distinct CDR3 sequences listed, roughly 20% were seen once. The sequencing sample was made of blood. The origin of the receptors is a woman between 35 and 50 years old with Graves' ophthalmopathy.

In this sample, this clonotype turned up many times. The V and J genes are TRBV6-1 and TRBJ2-5, with D possibly matching TRBD2 (5 bases). The CDR3 covers 15 residues. V was shortened by 4 bases and J by 1 base, with 13 bases between the two germline ends. Per the germline V gene, CDR1 is MNHNS and CDR2 is SASEGT. DNA for the CDR3: TGTGCCAGCAGTGTGTGGGAGTCGGCCCAAGAGACCCAGTACTTC. Translation: CASSVWESAQETQYF.

This clonotype was seen at least ten times. V is TRBV28 and J is TRBJ2-5; D might be TRBD2 (7 bases). CDR3 length: 14 residues. With 7 bases removed from V and 6 bases from J, the gap between germline ends came to 18 bases. Germline V gene sequence: CDR1 MDHEN, CDR2 SYDVKM. This CDR3 reads CASTLGGGAKTQYF. The CDR3, as DNA: TGTGCCAGCACCCTGGGGGGGGGCGCGAAGACCCAGTACTTC.

This clonotype was detected many times. The chain links TRBV7-9 to TRBJ2-2; D is ambiguous. Germline lookup yields CDR1 SEHNR and CDR2 FQNEAQ (reference sequence). Trimming took 1 base from V and 2 from J, leaving 8 bases between them. The CDR3 covers 15 residues. This chain's CDR3 is CASSLGKINTGELFF. CDR3 bases: TGTGCCAGCAGCTTAGGGAAGATTAACACCGGGGAGCTGTTTTTT.

This clonotype showed up just a few times. This chain joins TRBV27 and TRBJ2-7, with D possibly TRBD2 on 6 matching bases. This CDR3 comprises 11 residues. Germline loops: CDR1 MNHEY, CDR2 SMNVEV (reference sequence). Trimming stripped 10 bases from V and 4 bases from J, with 11 bases between. CDR3 protein: CATAAGYEQYF. In DNA, the CDR3 is TGTGCCACCGCCGCGGGATACGAGCAGTACTTC.

This clonotype was seen ten or more times. The chain links TRBV29-1 to TRBJ1-1; tentatively, D is TRBD1 (6 bases). Trimming removed 2 bases from V and 1 base from J, with 8 bases in between. CDR1 and CDR2 from the germline V gene are SQVTM and ANQGSEA. The CDR3 contains 13 residues. The chain's CDR3 is CSVEPGQNTEAFF. The DNA for the CDR3 is TGCAGCGTTGAACCGGGACAGAACACTGAAGCTTTCTTT.